This T cell receptor beta chain was profiled in a study of shared clonotypes between healthy human individuals. The table came from immunoSEQ multiplex PCR; TCRdb's copy has only in-frame clones and leaves some out. The repertoire holds approximately 2,000,000 clones, with 92% as singletons. A word on this clone: Its target is unknown.

Study conclusions and caveats: Although depth was large, rarefaction showed that sequencing of the sorted subsets was incomplete.

V was pared by 4 bases and J by 3 bases, with 7 bases of the junction left unmatched. The CDR3 is 16 amino acids. Germline CDR1 KGHSH, CDR2 LQKENI. The sequenced sample consisted of naive CD4+ T cells from PBMCs. The subset here: CD45RA+ positively selected. This chain joins TRBV18 and TRBJ2-2; 8 nucleotides align to TRBD2. The sequence was collected from a man aged 18 to 30 in good health. Some clones in this sample may be carry-over from other donors' samples. The CDR3 bases are TGTGCCAGCTCACAGGGACTAGAGGTAGACACCGGGGAGCTGTTTTTT. Translation gives CASSQGLEVDTGELFF.